The 28 T cell receptor beta chains below were found in one sample sequenced in a study of post-analysis software for immune sequencing data. The study's findings and limits: There were five or six TRBV segments more frequent in patients than controls, and TRBV5-6, TRBV5-1 and TRBV20-1 were among them.

Incorporated into the TCR beta cDNA libraries were unique molecular identifiers, which served to reduce PCR and sequencing biases. Using its own MiXCR run on the PCR reads, TCRdb lists one record per CDR3 protein. This table has 820,000 or so distinct CDR3 sequences, approximately 57% appearing once. The antigens of these receptors remain unknown. Material for sequencing was blood. All receptors derive from a girl between 10 and 17 years old with multiple sclerosis.

V is TRBV6-2 or TRBV6-3 and J is TRBJ2-7, with D maybe TRBD2 (6 bases). Germline loops: CDR1 MNHEY, CDR2 SVGEGT. This CDR3 has 15 residues. Trimming left V 4 bases short and J 2 bases short, with 15 bases between. This chain's CDR3 is CASSFSGTGAYEQYF. The CDR3 DNA follows: TGTGCCAGCAGTTTCTCCGGGACTGGGGCCTACGAGCAGTACTTC.

This clonotype was found a few times. V gene TRBV29-1 combines with J gene TRBJ2-1; D remains ambiguous. This CDR3 has 10 residues. Per germline, CDR1 SQVTM and CDR2 ANQGSEA. V gave up 3 bases and J gave up 8 bases, with 5 bases separating them. CDR3 protein: CSVDTYEQFF. In nucleotides, the CDR3 is TGCAGCGTTGACACGTATGAGCAGTTCTTC.

The chain combines TRBV4-1 with TRBJ2-7; D unclear. Trimming cost V 4 bases and J 3 bases, with 13 bases left between them. There are 14 residues in the CDR3. Germline CDR1 MGHRA, CDR2 YSYEKL. The CDR3 DNA reads as TGCGCCAGCAGCCCGACTCCAACGGACTACGAGCAGTACTTC. Amino acid sequence: CASSPTPTDYEQYF.

This clonotype was found a few times. This sequence joins TRBV15 and TRBJ2-3; D may be TRBD1 (8 bases). Per the germline V gene, CDR1 is LNHNV and CDR2 is YYDKDF (reference sequence). The CDR3 consists of 17 residues. The V end was cut by 3 bases, the J end by 0 bases, with 16 bases between. The CDR3: CATSRNKQGGSTDTQYF. In DNA, the CDR3 is TGTGCCACCAGCAGGAATAAACAGGGGGGGAGCACAGATACGCAGTATTTT.

This clonotype was observed a handful of times. The V call is TRBV29-1, the J call TRBJ2-3, with unresolved D. Germline V gives CDR1 SQVTM, CDR2 ANQGSEA. This CDR3 region has 13 residues. Trimming removed 7 bases from V and 3 bases from J, with 14 bases in between. CDR3 sequence (DNA): TGCAGCGCCGACGGCGTTTTAACAGATACGCAGTATTTT. As protein: CSADGVLTDTQYF.

The gene calls are TRBV12-3 or TRBV12-4 and TRBJ2-7, with 7 bases lining up with TRBD1. This CDR3 is 14 amino acids long. Trimming cost V 2 bases and J 6 bases; bases outside gene matches: 7. The CDR3 coding sequence is TGTGCCAGCAGTTTAAGGGGGACAGCCGCCGAGCAGTACTTC. As protein: CASSLRGTAAEQYF.

This clonotype was seen a handful of times. The genes are TRBV5-1 and TRBJ2-1; a possible D gene is TRBD1 (5 bases). The V end lost 1 base, the J end lost 7 bases, and 18 bases lay between the germline ends. The CDR3 covers 16 residues. From germline, CDR1 is SGHRS and CDR2 YFSETQ. The DNA of the CDR3 is TGCGCCAGCAGCTTGTTCCGGACGGCAGGGTCTAATGAGCAGTTCTTC. This translates into CASSLFRTAGSNEQFF.

Here the CDR3 DNA reads TGCAGTGCTAGAGACCCAGGGGAGGGAGAAGAGCAGTACTTC. Translation: CSARDPGEGEEQYF. V and J are TRBV20-1 and TRBJ2-7; possible D gene TRBD2, 7 bases. This CDR3 has 14 residues. V lost 0 bases to trimming and J lost 7 bases, with 16 bases between them. The germline V gene has CDR1 DFQATT and CDR2 SNEGSKA (reference sequence).

The rearrangement joins TRBV9 to TRBJ2-1; 8 positions match TRBD1. The V gene end was trimmed by 0 bases and the J gene end by 0 bases; junction bases not matched to a gene: 8. The germline CDR1 and CDR2 sequences are SGDLS and YYNGEE. This CDR3 comprises 18 residues. CDR3 sequence (DNA): TGTGCCAGCAGCGTAGGGAGGGACAGGCCGAGCTCCTACAATGAGCAGTTCTTC. Translating it yields CASSVGRDRPSSYNEQFF.

The chain joins TRBV20-1 to TRBJ1-2, with 9 nucleotides matching TRBD1. Losses at the gene ends were 2 bases for V and 1 base for J; bases not matched to a gene: 5. Germline assignment: CDR1 DFQATT and CDR2 SNEGSKA (reference sequence). The length of the CDR3 is 15 residues. CDR3 bases: TGCAGTGCTAGATCCCGACAGGGGGGTAACTATGGCTACACCTTC. Translated: CSARSRQGGNYGYTF.

This clonotype was observed a handful of times. The J gene is TRBJ1-2, the V gene TRBV5-1, with TRBD1 matching over 8 bases. The CDR3 extends over 16 amino acids. J lost 2 bases, V lost 4 bases, and 10 bases had no gene match. Germline CDR1 SGHRS, CDR2 YFSETQ. CDR3 DNA: TGCGCCAGCAGCCCAGACCTAGGGACAGGCAACTATGGCTACACCTTC. Translating gives CASSPDLGTGNYGYTF.

This chain connects TRBV13 to TRBJ2-7, with D possibly TRBD2 on 6 matching bases. In germline, CDR1 is PRHDT, CDR2 FYEKMQ (reference sequence). V lost 5 bases, J lost 5 bases, and 10 bases lay in between. The CDR3 spans 12 residues. The CDR3 loop is CASSRGSDEQYF. CDR3 sequence (DNA): TGTGCCAGCAGCCGGGGGTCGGACGAGCAGTACTTC.

This clonotype showed up just a few times. The chain uses TRBV5-1 and TRBJ1-2; 9 bases fit TRBD1. The germline gives CDR1 SGHRS, CDR2 YFSETQ. Germline trimming cut 2 bases from V and 7 bases from J; bases unmatched to any gene: 9. This CDR3 is built from 15 residues. The CDR3 sequence: CASSFGTGRSFGYTF. As DNA, the CDR3 is TGCGCCAGCAGCTTTGGGACAGGGCGTTCCTTTGGCTACACCTTC.

This clonotype was detected a few times. The rearrangement uses TRBV5-1 and TRBJ2-1, with D tentatively TRBD1 (6 bases). V was trimmed by 1 base and J by 10 bases, leaving 12 bases between them. CDR1 is SGHRS and CDR2 is YFSETQ in the germline V gene. CDR3 length: 13 amino acids. The CDR3 coding sequence is TGCGCCAGCAGCTTGACAGGGTTGGCGGAGCAGTTCTTC. Protein sequence: CASSLTGLAEQFF.

V and J are TRBV20-1 and TRBJ2-7; 7 bases match TRBD2. With V trimmed by 2 bases and J by 1 base, 8 bases remained unmatched. Germline lookup yields CDR1 DFQATT and CDR2 SNEGSKA (reference sequence). This CDR3 is 15 amino acids long. The CDR3: CSARPRTRGSYEQYF. The CDR3 DNA is TGCAGTGCTAGACCCCGGACTAGAGGATCCTACGAGCAGTACTTC.

This chain connects TRBV12-3 or TRBV12-4 to TRBJ1-5; maybe TRBD1 (6 bases). Deletions cut 9 bases from V and 7 bases from J, with 16 bases between. The CDR3 runs to 13 residues. The CDR3 reads CASSQGLSQPQHF. DNA for the CDR3: TGTGCCAGTTCACAGGGTCTAAGCCAGCCCCAGCATTTT.

The table lists this clonotype with a few counts. The V gene is TRBV9, the J gene TRBJ1-2; maybe TRBD1 (6 bases). The CDR3 runs 15 residues. Trimming removed 1 base at V and 4 bases at J, with 14 bases between. Germline V gene sequence: CDR1 SGDLS, CDR2 YYNGEE. In nucleotides, the CDR3 is TGTGCCAGCAGCGTAACTGAGCTACAGGGCTATGGCTACACCTTC. Its translation: CASSVTELQGYGYTF.

The CDR3, as DNA: TGCAGCTCCTCCCCCCTCAGGGACAGGGTTATGAAGACCCAGTACTTC. The encoded protein is CSSSPLRDRVMKTQYF. The chain has TRBV29-1 and TRBJ2-5, with 9 bases aligning to TRBD1. Germline V gene sequence: CDR1 SQVTM, CDR2 ANQGSEA. This CDR3 comprises 16 residues. The V and J ends lost 8 bases and 6 bases, in that order; junction bases with no gene match: 19.

The chain is built from TRBV4-1 and TRBJ2-6; 8 positions match TRBD2. With V trimmed by 5 bases and J by 0 bases, 12 bases remained unmatched. There are 19 residues in the CDR3. The germline CDR1 and CDR2 sequences are MGHRA and YSYEKL. The CDR3 DNA is TGCGCCAGCAGCTCTGATAGCGGGGAAAGCATCTCTGGGGCCAACGTCCTGACTTTC. Its translation is CASSSDSGESISGANVLTF.

The chain couples TRBV11-1 to TRBJ2-1, with 8 bases matching TRBD2. Unmatched junction bases numbered 11, after V lost 4 bases and J lost 0 bases. Germline V gene data show CDR1 as SGHAT and CDR2 as FQDESV (reference sequence). The CDR3 consists of 18 residues. Written as DNA, the CDR3 is TGTGCCAGCAGCTCCGGTTCGGTAGCGGGACTCTCCTACAATGAGCAGTTCTTC. Translating it yields CASSSGSVAGLSYNEQFF.

In its sample, this clonotype was seen once. The rearrangement uses TRBV2 and TRBJ2-7; 9 bases map to TRBD2. Germline assignment: CDR1 SNHLY and CDR2 FYNNEI. CDR3 length equals 15 residues. The ends lost 7 bases at V and 2 bases at J; junction bases unmatched: 9. The CDR3, as DNA: TGTGCCAGCACCGTGACTAGCGGATTTACCTACGAGCAGTACTTC. It specifies CASTVTSGFTYEQYF.

This clonotype was observed a few times. CDR3 protein: CASSKHRDPYNEQFF. The CDR3 bases are TGTGCCAGCAGCAAGCACAGGGACCCGTACAATGAGCAGTTCTTC. This chain connects TRBV7-9 to TRBJ2-1; a possible D gene is TRBD1 (6 bases). Trimming removed 5 bases at V and 4 bases at J, with 15 bases between. Germline V lookup: CDR1 SEHNR, CDR2 FQNEAQ (reference sequence). The CDR3 covers 15 residues.

This clonotype was seen a few times. A read error may produce the germline difference seen at one junction end. CDR3 in DNA: TGTGCCACCGGCAGAGATCGCGAACAACGGGGCTACACCTTC. This codes for CATGRDREQRGYTF. J is TRBJ1-2 and V is TRBV15; the D is unclear. Per germline, CDR1 LNHNV and CDR2 YYDKDF (reference sequence). CDR3 size: 14 residues.

This chain uses TRBV27 with TRBJ2-7, with D perhaps matching TRBD2 (6 bases). V was trimmed by 5 bases and J by 0 bases, leaving 14 bases between them. CDR1 and CDR2 from the germline V gene are MNHEY and SMNVEV (reference sequence). The CDR3 has 15 residues. DNA of the CDR3: TGTGCCAGCAGTCCCTGGGGCGGGGCCTCCTACGAGCAGTACTTC. This encodes CASSPWGGASYEQYF.

The V gene is TRBV6-1, the J gene TRBJ2-4, with D perhaps matching TRBD1 (6 bases). The CDR3 covers 16 residues. CDR1 MNHNS and CDR2 SASEGT come from the germline V gene. Trimming stripped 2 bases from V and 1 base from J, with 12 bases between. CDR3 sequence reads: CASSERGQMAKNIQYF. Written as DNA, the CDR3 is TGTGCCAGCAGTGAAAGGGGACAAATGGCCAAAAACATTCAGTACTTC.

The V gene is TRBV12-3 or TRBV12-4, the J gene TRBJ1-2; tentative D call: TRBD1 (5 bases). This CDR3 has 15 amino acids. Trimming stripped 4 bases from V and 0 bases from J, with 12 bases between. CDR3 bases: TGTGCCAGCAGTTCGACAGAAAGCCCTAACTATGGCTACACCTTC. It specifies CASSSTESPNYGYTF.

J is TRBJ2-5 and V is TRBV5-1; 13 positions match TRBD2. The J segment lost 4 bases and the V segment lost 6 bases, leaving 9 bases of the junction unmatched. The CDR3 extends over 16 amino acids. Germline V CDR1 and CDR2: SGHRS, YFSETQ. In DNA form, the CDR3 reads TGCGCCAGCATTCAGTCAGGACTAGCGGGAGTAGAGACCCAGTACTTC. Translation: CASIQSGLAGVETQYF.

The chain is built from TRBV28 and TRBJ1-5; unclear D gene. Per germline, CDR1 MDHEN and CDR2 SYDVKM. Trimming removed 3 bases from V and 3 bases from J, with 9 bases in between. This CDR3 region has 14 residues. CDR3 sequence reads: CASSLVIINQPQHF. The CDR3 DNA sequence: TGTGCCAGCAGTTTGGTCATAATCAATCAGCCCCAGCATTTT. Full variable domain (missing parts from reference TRBV28 and TRBJ1-5): DVKVTQSSRYLVKRTGEKVFLECVQDMDHENMFWYRQDPGLGLRLIYFSYDVKMKEKGDIPEGYSVSREKKERFSLILESASTNQTSMYLCASSLVIINQPQHFGDGTRLSIL.